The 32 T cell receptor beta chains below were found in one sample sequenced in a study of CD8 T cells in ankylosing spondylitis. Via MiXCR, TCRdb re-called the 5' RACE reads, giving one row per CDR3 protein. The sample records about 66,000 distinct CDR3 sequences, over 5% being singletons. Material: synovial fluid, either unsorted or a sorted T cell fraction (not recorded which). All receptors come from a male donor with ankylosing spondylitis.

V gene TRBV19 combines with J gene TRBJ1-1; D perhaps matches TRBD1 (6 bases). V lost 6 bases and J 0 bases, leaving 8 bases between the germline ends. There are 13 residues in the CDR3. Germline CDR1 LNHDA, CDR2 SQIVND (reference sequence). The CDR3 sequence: CASSGQLNTEAFF. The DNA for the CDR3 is TGTGCCAGTAGCGGACAGTTGAACACTGAAGCTTTCTTT. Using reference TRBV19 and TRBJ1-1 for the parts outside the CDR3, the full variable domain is DGGITQSPKYLFRKEGQNVTLSCEQNLNHDAMYWYRQDPGQGLRLIYYSQIVNDFQKGDIAEGYSVSREKKESFPLTVTSAQKNPTAFYLCASSGQLNTEAFFGQGTRLTVV.

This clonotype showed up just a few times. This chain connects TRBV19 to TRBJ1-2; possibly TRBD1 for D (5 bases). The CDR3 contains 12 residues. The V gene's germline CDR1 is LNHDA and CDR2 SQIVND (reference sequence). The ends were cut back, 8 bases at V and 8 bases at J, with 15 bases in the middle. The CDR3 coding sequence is TGTGCCAGTGTTTTGGGGCGTCAGGGCTACACCTTC. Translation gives CASVLGRQGYTF.

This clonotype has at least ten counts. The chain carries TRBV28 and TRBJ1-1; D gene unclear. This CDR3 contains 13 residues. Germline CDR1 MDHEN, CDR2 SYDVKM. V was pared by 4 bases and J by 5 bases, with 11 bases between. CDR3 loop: CASSSQHRTEAFF. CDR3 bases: TGTGCCAGCAGTTCCCAACATAGGACTGAAGCTTTCTTT.

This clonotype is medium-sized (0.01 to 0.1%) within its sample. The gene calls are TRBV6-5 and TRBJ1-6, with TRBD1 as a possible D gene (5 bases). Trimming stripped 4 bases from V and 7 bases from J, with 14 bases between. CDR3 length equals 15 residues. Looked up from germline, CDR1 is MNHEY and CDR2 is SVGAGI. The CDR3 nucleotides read TGTGCCAGCAGTTCACCGGGGACGGGAAATTCACCCCTCCACTTT. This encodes CASSSPGTGNSPLHF.

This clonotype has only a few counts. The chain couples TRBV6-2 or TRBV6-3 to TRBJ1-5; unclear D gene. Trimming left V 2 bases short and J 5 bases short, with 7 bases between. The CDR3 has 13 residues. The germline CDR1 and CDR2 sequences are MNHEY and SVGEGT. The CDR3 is CASSYVGDQPQHF. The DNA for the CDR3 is TGTGCCAGCAGTTACGTGGGAGATCAGCCCCAGCATTTT.

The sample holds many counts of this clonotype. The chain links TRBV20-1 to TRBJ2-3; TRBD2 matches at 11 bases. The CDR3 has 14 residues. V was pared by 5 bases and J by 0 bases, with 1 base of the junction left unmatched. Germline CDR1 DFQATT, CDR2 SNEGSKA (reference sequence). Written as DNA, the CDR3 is TGCAGTGCTGGGACTAGCGGTAGCACAGATACGCAGTATTTT. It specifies CSAGTSGSTDTQYF.

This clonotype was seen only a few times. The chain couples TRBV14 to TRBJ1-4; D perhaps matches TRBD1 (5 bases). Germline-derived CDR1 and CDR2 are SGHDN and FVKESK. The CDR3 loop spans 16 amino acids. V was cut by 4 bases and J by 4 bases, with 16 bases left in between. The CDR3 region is CASSLLSGTVNEKLFF. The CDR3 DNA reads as TGTGCCAGCAGCCTACTTAGCGGGACGGTTAATGAAAAACTGTTTTTT.

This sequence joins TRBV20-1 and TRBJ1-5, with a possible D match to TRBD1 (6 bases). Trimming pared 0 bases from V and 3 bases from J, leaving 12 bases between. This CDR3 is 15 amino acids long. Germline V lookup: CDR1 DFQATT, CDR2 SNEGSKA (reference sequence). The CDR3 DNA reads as TGCAGTGCTAGAGAGTCTAGGGGGGTCAATCAGCCCCAGCATTTT. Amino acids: CSARESRGVNQPQHF.

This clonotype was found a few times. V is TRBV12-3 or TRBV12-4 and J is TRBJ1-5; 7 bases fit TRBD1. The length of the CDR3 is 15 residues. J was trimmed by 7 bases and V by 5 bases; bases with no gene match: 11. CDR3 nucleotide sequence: TGTGCCAGCAGTAGTTTTACAGGGGCGACGCAGCCCCAGCATTTT. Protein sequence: CASSSFTGATQPQHF.

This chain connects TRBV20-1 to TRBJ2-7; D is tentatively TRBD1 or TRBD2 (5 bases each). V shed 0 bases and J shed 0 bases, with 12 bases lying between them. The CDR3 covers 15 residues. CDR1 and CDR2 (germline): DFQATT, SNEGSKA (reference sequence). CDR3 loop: CSARESGRSSYEQYF. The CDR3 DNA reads TGCAGTGCTAGAGAATCGGGACGGAGCTCCTACGAGCAGTACTTC.

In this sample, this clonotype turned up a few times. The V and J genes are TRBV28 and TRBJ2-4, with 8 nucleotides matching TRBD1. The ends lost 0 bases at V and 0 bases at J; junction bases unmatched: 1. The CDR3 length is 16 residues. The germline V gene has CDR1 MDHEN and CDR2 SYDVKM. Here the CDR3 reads CASSLWTGVAKNIQYF. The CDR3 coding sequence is TGTGCCAGCAGTTTATGGACAGGGGTAGCCAAAAACATTCAGTACTTC.

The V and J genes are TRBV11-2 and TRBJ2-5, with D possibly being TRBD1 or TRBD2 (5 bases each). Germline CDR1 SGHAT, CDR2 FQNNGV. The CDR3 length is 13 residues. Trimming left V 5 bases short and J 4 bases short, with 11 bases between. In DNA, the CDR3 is TGTGCCAGCAGCGGGGTGAGGGGAGAGACCCAGTACTTC. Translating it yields CASSGVRGETQYF.

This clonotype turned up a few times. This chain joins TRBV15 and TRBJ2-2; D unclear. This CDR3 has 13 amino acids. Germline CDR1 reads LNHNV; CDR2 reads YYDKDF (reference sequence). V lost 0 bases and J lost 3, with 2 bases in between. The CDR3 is CATSRDYTGELFF. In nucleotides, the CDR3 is TGTGCCACCAGCAGAGATTACACCGGGGAGCTGTTTTTT.

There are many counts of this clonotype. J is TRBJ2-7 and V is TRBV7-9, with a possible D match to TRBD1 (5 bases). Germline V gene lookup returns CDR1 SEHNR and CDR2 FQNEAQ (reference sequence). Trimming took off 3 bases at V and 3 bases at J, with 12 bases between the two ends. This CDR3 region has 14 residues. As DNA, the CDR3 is TGTGCCAGCAGCTTTGAAAGGGGTAACTACGAGCAGTACTTC. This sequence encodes CASSFERGNYEQYF.

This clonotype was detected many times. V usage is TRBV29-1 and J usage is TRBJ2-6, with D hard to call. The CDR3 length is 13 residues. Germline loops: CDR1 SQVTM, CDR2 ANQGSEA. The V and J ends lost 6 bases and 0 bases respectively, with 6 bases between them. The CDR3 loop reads CSVPGSGANVLTF. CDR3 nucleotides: TGCAGCGTCCCTGGCTCTGGGGCCAACGTCCTGACTTTC.

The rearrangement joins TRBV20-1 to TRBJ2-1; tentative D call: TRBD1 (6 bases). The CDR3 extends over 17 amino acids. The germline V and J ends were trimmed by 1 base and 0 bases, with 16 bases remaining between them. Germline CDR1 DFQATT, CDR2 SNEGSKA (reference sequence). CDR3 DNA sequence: TGCAGTGCTAGAGGGGTTCCCCAGGGGATCTCCTACAATGAGCAGTTCTTC. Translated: CSARGVPQGISYNEQFF.

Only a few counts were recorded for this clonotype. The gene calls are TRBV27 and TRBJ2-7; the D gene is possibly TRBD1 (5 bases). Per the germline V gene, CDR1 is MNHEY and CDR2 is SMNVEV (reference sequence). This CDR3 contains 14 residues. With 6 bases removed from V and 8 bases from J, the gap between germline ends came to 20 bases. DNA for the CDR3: TGTGCCAGCAGCCGAAAGGCAGGGTATCTTCAGCAGTACTTC. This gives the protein CASSRKAGYLQQYF.

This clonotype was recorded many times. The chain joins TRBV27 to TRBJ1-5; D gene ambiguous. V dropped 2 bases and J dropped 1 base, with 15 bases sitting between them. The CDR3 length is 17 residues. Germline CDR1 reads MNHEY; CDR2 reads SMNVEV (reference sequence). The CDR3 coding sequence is TGTGCCAGCAGTTTAGCGCCCCCATGGGAGAGCAATCAGCCCCAGCATTTT. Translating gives CASSLAPPWESNQPQHF.

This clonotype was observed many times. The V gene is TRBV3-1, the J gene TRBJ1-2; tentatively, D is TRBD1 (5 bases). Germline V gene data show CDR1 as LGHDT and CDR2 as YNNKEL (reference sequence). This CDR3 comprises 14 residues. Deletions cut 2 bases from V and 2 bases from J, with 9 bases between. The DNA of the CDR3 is TGTGCCAGCAGCCAATACGCAGGGAACTATGGCTACACCTTC. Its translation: CASSQYAGNYGYTF.

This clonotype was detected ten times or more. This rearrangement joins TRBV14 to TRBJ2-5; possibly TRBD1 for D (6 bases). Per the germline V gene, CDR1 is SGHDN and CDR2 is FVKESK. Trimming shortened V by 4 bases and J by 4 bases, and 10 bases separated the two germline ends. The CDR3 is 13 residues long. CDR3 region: CASSLQGIETQYF. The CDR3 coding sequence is TGTGCCAGCAGCCTACAGGGAATAGAGACCCAGTACTTC.

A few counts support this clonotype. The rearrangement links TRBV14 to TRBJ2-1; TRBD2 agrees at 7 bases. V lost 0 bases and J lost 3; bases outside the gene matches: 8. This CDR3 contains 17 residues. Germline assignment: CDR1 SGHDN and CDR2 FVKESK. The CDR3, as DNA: TGTGCCAGCAGCCAAGATCTCCCTAGCGGAGACTACAATGAGCAGTTCTTC. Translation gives CASSQDLPSGDYNEQFF.

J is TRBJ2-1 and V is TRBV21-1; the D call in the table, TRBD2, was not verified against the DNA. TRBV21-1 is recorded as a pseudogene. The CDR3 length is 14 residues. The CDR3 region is CASSNPPTSREQFF. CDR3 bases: TGTGCCAGCAGCAACCCTCCGACGAGCAGGGAGCAGTTCTTC.

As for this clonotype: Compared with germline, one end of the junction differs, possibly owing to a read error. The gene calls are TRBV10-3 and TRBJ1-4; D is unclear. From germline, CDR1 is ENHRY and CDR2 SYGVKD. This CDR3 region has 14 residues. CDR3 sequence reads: CATSLSATNEKLFF. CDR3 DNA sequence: TGTGCCACCAGTCTGAGTGCAACTAATGAAAAACTGTTTTTT.

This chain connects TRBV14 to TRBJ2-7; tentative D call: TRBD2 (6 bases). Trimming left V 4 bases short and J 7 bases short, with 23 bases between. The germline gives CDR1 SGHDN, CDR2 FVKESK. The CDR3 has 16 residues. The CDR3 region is CASSLGGRGVDREQYF. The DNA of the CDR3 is TGTGCCAGCAGCCTTGGAGGGCGGGGAGTAGATCGGGAGCAGTACTTC.

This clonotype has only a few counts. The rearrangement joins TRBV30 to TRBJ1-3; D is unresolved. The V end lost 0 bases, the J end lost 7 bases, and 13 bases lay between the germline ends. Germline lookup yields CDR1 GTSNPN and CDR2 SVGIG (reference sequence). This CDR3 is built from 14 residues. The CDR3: CAWSVPVDRNTIYF. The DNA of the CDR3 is TGTGCCTGGAGTGTACCGGTGGATCGGAACACCATATATTTT.

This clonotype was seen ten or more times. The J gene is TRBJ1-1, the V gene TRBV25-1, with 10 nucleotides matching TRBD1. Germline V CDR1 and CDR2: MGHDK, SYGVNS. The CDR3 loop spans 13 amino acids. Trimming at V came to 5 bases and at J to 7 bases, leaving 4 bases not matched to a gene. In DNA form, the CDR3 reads TGTGCCAGCAGTCGACAGGGGGCGAATGAAGCTTTCTTT. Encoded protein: CASSRQGANEAFF.

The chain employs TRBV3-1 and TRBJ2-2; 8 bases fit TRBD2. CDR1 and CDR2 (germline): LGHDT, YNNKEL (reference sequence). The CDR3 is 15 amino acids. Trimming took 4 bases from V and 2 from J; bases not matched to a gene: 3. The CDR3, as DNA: TGTGCCAGCAGCCGCGGGGGGCGTAACACCGGGGAGCTGTTTTTT. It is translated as CASSRGGRNTGELFF.

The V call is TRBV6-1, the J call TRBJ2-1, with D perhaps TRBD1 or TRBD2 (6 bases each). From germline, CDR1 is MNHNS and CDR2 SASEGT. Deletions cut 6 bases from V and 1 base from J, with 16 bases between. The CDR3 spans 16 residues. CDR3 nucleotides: TGTGCCAGCAGCCGACAGGCCGCGGGGTCCTACAATGAGCAGTTCTTC. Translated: CASSRQAAGSYNEQFF.

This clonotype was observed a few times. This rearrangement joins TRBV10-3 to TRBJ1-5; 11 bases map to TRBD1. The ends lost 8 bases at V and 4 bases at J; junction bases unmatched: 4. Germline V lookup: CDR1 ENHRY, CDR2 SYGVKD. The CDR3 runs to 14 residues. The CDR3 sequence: CAISGTGGNQPQHF. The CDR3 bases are TGTGCCATCTCCGGGACAGGGGGGAATCAGCCCCAGCATTTT.

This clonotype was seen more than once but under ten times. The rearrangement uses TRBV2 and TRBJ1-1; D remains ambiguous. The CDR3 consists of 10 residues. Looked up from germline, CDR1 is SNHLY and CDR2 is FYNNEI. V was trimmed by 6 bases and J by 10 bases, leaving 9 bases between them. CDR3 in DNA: TGTGCCAGCAGCCCCGAGGGAGCTTTCTTT. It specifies CASSPEGAFF.

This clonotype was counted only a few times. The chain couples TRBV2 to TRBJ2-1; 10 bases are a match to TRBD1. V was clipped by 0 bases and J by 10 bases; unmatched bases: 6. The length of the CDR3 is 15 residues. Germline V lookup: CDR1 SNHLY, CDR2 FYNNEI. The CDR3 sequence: CASSEAGTGAHEQFF. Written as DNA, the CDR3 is TGTGCCAGCAGTGAAGCGGGGACAGGGGCCCACGAGCAGTTCTTC.

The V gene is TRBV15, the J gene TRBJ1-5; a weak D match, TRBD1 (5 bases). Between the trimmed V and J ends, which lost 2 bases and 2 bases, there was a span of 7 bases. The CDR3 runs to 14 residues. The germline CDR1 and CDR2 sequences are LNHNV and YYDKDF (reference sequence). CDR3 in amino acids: CATSRQGGNQPQHF. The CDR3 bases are TGTGCCACCAGCAGACAGGGCGGCAATCAGCCCCAGCATTTT.